Shown below are 21 T cell receptor beta chains from a single sample sequenced in a study of blood T cell repertoires in COVID-19. Using immunoSEQ multiplex PCR, the repertoire was profiled, and TCRdb retains in-frame clones only, with some absent. Here the sample spans tens of thousands of clones, roughly 88% being singletons. Sequenced input: peripheral blood. The receptors originated from a man aged 65-85 years with acute or convalescent COVID-19.

The rearrangement links TRBV5-4 to TRBJ2-3; TRBD2 aligns across 15 bases. J was trimmed by 11 bases and V by 4 bases; bases with no gene match: 14. The CDR3 totals 17 residues. Germline CDR1 and CDR2: SGHNT and YYREEE (reference sequence). In nucleotides, the CDR3 is TGTGCCAGCAGCGACTCTCCGGGACAGGGACTAGCGGGGGGGCAGTATTTT. Translation: CASSDSPGQGLAGGQYF.

This clone was seen a handful of times. V usage is TRBV18 and J usage is TRBJ1-2; D not resolved. The germline V gene has CDR1 KGHSH and CDR2 LQKENI. Trimming took off 4 bases at V and 7 bases at J, with 16 bases between the two ends. The CDR3 length is 14 residues. As DNA, the CDR3 is TGTGCCAGCTCACGAGACCCACGTAGCAGTGGCTACACCTTC. As protein: CASSRDPRSSGYTF.

The V gene is TRBV2, the J gene TRBJ2-3, with 9 bases identical to TRBD2. The CDR3 is made up of 13 amino acids. The trim removed 7 bases at V and 2 bases at J, leaving 1 base unmatched. The germline V gene encodes CDR1 SNHLY and CDR2 FYNNEI. CDR3 DNA sequence: TGTGCCAGCACGGGACTAGCCACAGATACGCAGTATTTT. It specifies CASTGLATDTQYF.

The chain links TRBV27 to TRBJ2-2, with 7 nucleotides matching TRBD2. Germline values: CDR1 MNHEY, CDR2 SMNVEV (reference sequence). This CDR3 has 16 amino acids. Losses at the gene ends were 3 bases for V and 2 bases for J; bases not matched to a gene: 6. The CDR3 sequence is CASSLRAGENTGELFF. Here the CDR3 DNA reads TGTGCCAGCAGTTTGAGGGCGGGAGAAAACACCGGGGAGCTGTTTTTT.

Here the CDR3 reads CATSDATGLGEKLFF. In DNA form, the CDR3 reads TGTGCCACCAGTGACGCGACAGGGTTGGGAGAAAAACTGTTTTTT. The rearrangement links TRBV24-1 to TRBJ1-4; 7 nucleotides match TRBD1. CDR1 KGHDR and CDR2 SFDVKD come from the germline V gene. The junction had 9 bases not matched to a gene; V was cut back by 4 bases and J by 8 bases. The CDR3 totals 15 residues.

The sample holds one count of this clone. V and J are TRBV19 and TRBJ1-2; 10 nucleotides agree with TRBD1. Germline lookup yields CDR1 LNHDA and CDR2 SQIVND (reference sequence). The CDR3 runs to 16 residues. The V gene end was trimmed by 7 bases and the J gene end by 4 bases; junction bases not matched to a gene: 12. The CDR3 DNA reads TGTGCCAGTACCCTGGGACAGGGGCAGGGCTCCTATGGCTACACCTTC. This codes for CASTLGQGQGSYGYTF.

The chain uses TRBV21-1 and TRBJ1-6; whether TRBD1, the table's D call, matches the DNA was not checked. TRBV21-1 is recorded as a pseudogene. The CDR3 extends over 20 amino acids. Written as DNA, the CDR3 is TGTGCCAGCAGCAAAGAAGTGACAGGGTTCCCCACCACCTATAATTCACCCCTCCACTTT. Translation gives CASSKEVTGFPTTYNSPLHF.

This chain uses TRBV10-3 with TRBJ1-3, with TRBD1 as a possible D gene (5 bases). This CDR3 is 14 amino acids long. Germline V gene data show CDR1 as ENHRY and CDR2 as SYGVKD. V lost 7 bases and J lost 0, with 10 bases in between. CDR3 protein: CAIKEGPSGNTIYF. CDR3 nucleotide sequence: TGTGCCATCAAGGAGGGACCCTCTGGAAACACCATATATTTT.

The CDR3 region is CASSNIETQYF. In DNA form, the CDR3 reads TGTGCCAGCAGCAACATAGAGACCCAGTACTTC. The chain recombines TRBV6-6 with TRBJ2-5, with D unclear. Deletions cut 6 bases from V and 4 bases from J, with 6 bases between. The CDR3 is 11 amino acids. The germline V gene encodes CDR1 MNHNY and CDR2 SVGAGI (reference sequence).

This clone came up a few times. The V and J genes are TRBV4-1 and TRBJ2-7; tentatively, D is TRBD1 (5 bases). V was cut by 0 bases and J by 7 bases, with 16 bases left in between. The germline gives CDR1 MGHRA, CDR2 YSYEKL. The CDR3 spans 15 residues. The CDR3 spells CASSQDELQGREQYF. CDR3 nucleotide sequence: TGCGCCAGCAGCCAAGATGAATTGCAGGGTAGGGAGCAGTACTTC.

V is TRBV30 and J is TRBJ1-6; D not resolved. There are 14 residues in the CDR3. Germline assignment: CDR1 GTSNPN and CDR2 SVGIG (reference sequence). The V end was cut by 8 bases, the J end by 7 bases, with 18 bases between. CDR3 protein: CARSGPAQNSPLHF. In DNA form, the CDR3 reads TGTGCCAGATCTGGGCCGGCTCAGAATTCACCCCTCCACTTT.

This sequence joins TRBV19 and TRBJ2-1; D possibly corresponds to TRBD2 (6 bases). The ends were cut back, 2 bases at V and 10 bases at J, with 9 bases in the middle. This CDR3 has 12 residues. The germline CDR1 and CDR2 sequences are LNHDA and SQIVND (reference sequence). The CDR3 nucleotides are TGTGCCAGTAGTATACAGGAGGGAGAGCAGTTCTTC. Translating gives CASSIQEGEQFF.

This chain joins TRBV4-1 and TRBJ1-5, with no clear D. Trimming took 0 bases from V and 6 from J, leaving 21 bases between them. The CDR3 is 18 amino acids. The germline gives CDR1 MGHRA, CDR2 YSYEKL. CDR3 in amino acids: CASSQDSPSEGWSQPQHF. DNA for the CDR3: TGCGCCAGCAGCCAAGATTCCCCCAGCGAAGGTTGGAGTCAGCCCCAGCATTTT.

V gene TRBV21-1 combines with J gene TRBJ2-1; TRBD1, the D gene given by the table, was not confirmed from the DNA. TRBV21-1 represents a pseudogene. This CDR3 spans 16 amino acids. For the CDR3, the DNA is TGTGCCAGCAACTACCATCGGACAGGGTTCGTCAATGAGCAGTTCTTC. Protein: CASNYHRTGFVNEQFF.

A single count supports this clone. The chain couples TRBV11-3 to TRBJ2-5; no reliable D call. V lost 1 base and J lost 7, with 13 bases in between. The germline V gene has CDR1 SGHNT and CDR2 YENEEA. The CDR3 contains 14 residues. The CDR3 here is CASSLGPAEATQYF. Here the CDR3 DNA reads TGTGCCAGCAGCTTAGGCCCCGCCGAGGCGACCCAGTACTTC.

The chain has TRBV28 and TRBJ2-7; the D gene is possibly TRBD2 (6 bases). Germline CDR1 is MDHEN and CDR2 is SYDVKM. V lost 5 bases and J 6 bases, leaving 8 bases between the germline ends. The CDR3 length is 11 residues. CDR3 sequence reads: CASSLGGEQYF. The CDR3 region has the DNA TGTGCCAGCAGTCTGGGGGGCGAGCAGTACTTC. The full variable domain, rest sourced from reference TRBV28 and TRBJ2-7, is DVKVTQSSRYLVKRTGEKVFLECVQDMDHENMFWYRQDPGLGLRLIYFSYDVKMKEKGDIPEGYSVSREKKERFSLILESASTNQTSMYLCASSLGGEQYFGPGTRLTVT.

The V gene is TRBV3-1 (or the pseudogene TRBV3-2), the J gene TRBJ1-2, with 11 bases identical to TRBD1. Germline V gene sequence: CDR1 LGHDT, CDR2 YNNKEL (reference sequence). J lost 8 bases, V lost 0 bases, and 2 bases had no gene match. This CDR3 contains 14 residues. In nucleotides, the CDR3 is TGTGCCAGCAGCCAAGAGGACAGGGGGCGCGGCTACACCTTC. Translation gives CASSQEDRGRGYTF.

V is TRBV5-4 and J is TRBJ2-5; the D gene is possibly TRBD2 (5 bases). Germline V lookup: CDR1 SGHNT, CDR2 YYREEE (reference sequence). The V end was cut by 2 bases, the J end by 5 bases, with 13 bases between. CDR3 length: 14 amino acids. CDR3 loop: CASSLTRRGETQYF. DNA of the CDR3: TGTGCCAGCAGCTTAACCCGCCGAGGGGAGACCCAGTACTTC.

The CDR3 loop reads CASSSSWETQYF. DNA for the CDR3: TGTGCCAGCAGCTCTAGTTGGGAGACCCAGTACTTC. The V call is TRBV7-2, the J call TRBJ2-5; D gene unclear. CDR3 length: 12 residues. V was cut by 4 bases and J by 5 bases, with 8 bases left in between. CDR1 is SGHTA, CDR2 FQGNSA, per germline.

The V and J genes are TRBV19 and TRBJ2-2; no firm D call. In germline, CDR1 is LNHDA, CDR2 SQIVND (reference sequence). The CDR3 is 14 amino acids. Between the trimmed V and J ends, which lost 5 bases and 6 bases, there was a span of 13 bases. The CDR3 protein is CASSPRPVAGELFF. In DNA form, the CDR3 reads TGTGCCAGTAGTCCCCGTCCGGTGGCCGGGGAGCTGTTTTTT.

This sequence joins TRBV29-1 and TRBJ2-7; 7 positions agree with TRBD1. The CDR3 consists of 13 residues. Germline assignment: CDR1 SQVTM and CDR2 ANQGSEA. With 5 bases clipped from V and 6 bases from J, the junction kept 10 bases outside the gene matches. The chain's CDR3 is CSVHIQGEGEQYF. The DNA of the CDR3 is TGCAGCGTTCACATTCAGGGGGAAGGCGAGCAGTACTTC.